This TCR beta chain came from a study of blood T cell repertoires in COVID-19. In the study overall: Acute and convalescent COVID-19 specimens originated in the United States, Italy and Spain. Sample material is recorded as cDNA or gDNA derived from T cells, B-cell-depleted T cells, or PBMCs.

Produced via immunoSEQ multiplex PCR; TCRdb's table is partial and in-frame only. The repertoire holds about 73,000 clones, with 65% to 85% as singletons. Germline CDR1 reads SEHNR; CDR2 reads FQNEAQ (reference sequence). CDR3 length: 14 amino acids. Trimming cost V 4 bases and J 2 bases, with 10 bases left between them. V gene TRBV7-9 combines with J gene TRBJ2-3; a possible D gene is TRBD1 (6 bases). Sequencing used peripheral blood. The source is a human donor in a cohort sampled during active COVID-19. The CDR3: CASSSGTHTDTQYF. CDR3 sequence (DNA): TGTGCCAGCAGCTCCGGGACACACACAGATACGCAGTATTTT.